A selection of T cell receptor beta chains follows, all from one sample in a study of control samples from healthy donors and cancer patients. Assay: immunoSEQ multiplex PCR; the TCRdb copy retains only in-frame clones and omits some. The sample lists 150,000 to 200,000 clones, around 88% occurring once. Sequenced input: blood. The receptors derive from a woman aged 30 to 39 in good health. Both conserved end residues are part of each CDR3. The D gene is left open where the match is weak. Rows may omit the clone size; those that give it use once, few, many or a size class.

CDR3 length,D gene,clone size,J gene,V gene,CDR3 protein,CDR3 DNA
14,-,-,TRBJ2-2,TRBV30,CAWSTGYYTGELFF,TGTGCCTGGAGTACGGGATACTACACCGGGGAGCTGTTTTTT
16,-,-,TRBJ1-2,TRBV5-6,CASSLVYRIRYDGYTF,TGTGCCAGCAGCTTGGTCTACCGTATAAGGTATGATGGCTACACCTTC
14,-,-,TRBJ1-2,TRBV7-7,CASSPRTRDPGYTF,TGTGCTAGCAGCCCTCGGACGAGGGATCCTGGCTACACCTTC
16,-,-,TRBJ2-2,TRBV9,CASSSGTYPPTGELFF,TGTGCCAGCAGCTCGGGGACGTACCCCCCAACCGGGGAGCTGTTTTTT
17,-,once,TRBJ2-7,TRBV5-1,CASSSYLYTGTNNEQYF,TGCGCCAGCAGCTCATACCTGTACACCGGGACCAACAACGAGCAGTACTTC
14,TRBD2,-,TRBJ2-1,TRBV5-1,CASSLASGGNEQFF,TGCGCCAGCAGCTTGGCTTCGGGGGGGAATGAGCAGTTCTTC
17,TRBD2,-,TRBJ2-1,TRBV6-1,CASSVRRGSSSYNEQFF,TGTGCCAGCAGTGTAAGGCGGGGGTCTAGCTCCTACAATGAGCAGTTCTTC
15,-,-,TRBJ1-2,TRBV13,CASSAPVGVSNGYTF,TGTGCCAGCAGCGCTCCAGTGGGAGTTTCAAATGGCTACACCTTC
14,TRBD1,-,TRBJ2-1,TRBV19,CASRKGQGAREQFF,TGTGCCAGTAGGAAAGGACAGGGGGCAAGGGAGCAGTTCTTC
15,TRBD1,-,TRBJ2-7,TRBV5-5,CASSGGTGGTYEQYF,TGTGCCAGCAGCGGGGGGACAGGGGGGACCTACGAGCAGTACTTC
17,-,-,TRBJ2-1,TRBV5-4,CASSLAQRRAPYNEQFF,TGTGCCAGCAGCTTGGCGCAAAGGCGGGCACCCTACAATGAGCAGTTCTTC
16,-,-,TRBJ1-4,TRBV14,CASSQAYTGANEKLFF,TGTGCCAGCAGCCAAGCGTACACGGGGGCTAATGAAAAACTGTTTTTT
16,-,-,TRBJ2-3,TRBV4-2,CASSQGYEEGTDTQYF,TGTGCCAGCAGCCAAGGTTACGAAGAGGGAACAGATACGCAGTATTTT
14,TRBD1,once,TRBJ1-2,TRBV3-1/TRBV3-2,CASRKGGDDYGYTF,TGTGCCAGCAGGAAAGGGGGCGACGACTATGGCTACACCTTC
15,TRBD2,-,TRBJ2-3,TRBV20-1,CSASEAGAGTDTQYF,TGCAGTGCTAGTGAGGCGGGAGCGGGCACAGATACGCAGTATTTT
11,-,-,TRBJ1-3,TRBV12-3/TRBV12-4,CATSPGNTIYF,TGTGCCACTTCCCCCGGAAACACCATATATTTT
11,-,once,TRBJ2-3,TRBV18,CASSPSDTQYF,TGTGCCAGCTCACCCTCAGATACGCAGTATTTT
12,-,-,TRBJ1-1,TRBV6-5,CASSRLNTEAFF,TGTGCCAGCAGTAGATTGAACACTGAAGCTTTCTTT
12,-,-,TRBJ1-1,TRBV7-9,CASTWANTEAFF,TGTGCCAGCACATGGGCGAACACTGAAGCTTTCTTT
15,-,-,TRBJ1-5,TRBV3-1/TRBV3-2,CASSQDSGAPGGQHF,TGTGCCAGCAGCCAAGATTCAGGGGCGCCCGGGGGCCAGCATTTT
13,-,-,TRBJ1-4,TRBV18,CASSEGTNEKLFF,TGTGCCAGCTCAGAGGGTACTAATGAAAAACTGTTTTTT
14,-,-,TRBJ1-1,TRBV6-1,CASSSRTVDSEAFF,TGTGCCAGCAGTAGTAGGACAGTCGACTCTGAAGCTTTCTTT
16,-,-,TRBJ1-3,TRBV5-1,CASSELDRHSGNTIYF,TGCGCCAGCAGCGAGCTAGACAGGCACTCTGGAAACACCATATATTTT
15,-,-,TRBJ1-2,TRBV4-1,CASSQVAGDSYGYTF,TGCGCCAGCAGCCAAGTGGCGGGGGATAGCTATGGCTACACCTTC
13,TRBD2,-,TRBJ2-7,TRBV28,CASSRGGEYEQYF,TGTGCCAGCAGCCGGGGGGGAGAATACGAGCAGTACTTC
13,TRBD1,-,TRBJ1-2,TRBV28,CASSIQGAPGYTF,TGTGCCAGCAGCATACAGGGGGCTCCTGGCTACACCTTC
13,-,few,TRBJ1-5,TRBV19,CASTWAGDQPQHF,TGTGCCAGTACTTGGGCAGGGGATCAGCCCCAGCATTTT